Listed below are T cell receptor beta chains from one sample, sequenced in a study of regulatory T cells in long-lasting Graves disease. Using its own MiXCR run on the multiplex PCR reads, TCRdb lists one record per CDR3 protein. The sample contains about 460,000 distinct CDR3 sequences, roughly 23% of which appear only once. This specimen was peripheral blood mononuclear cells (PBMCs), taken when the disease was refractory, from a patient treated with antithyroid drugs. The receptor set was obtained from a female donor with Graves disease. Each CDR3 is given with its conserved first and last residue. Fields, in order: J gene, clone size, V gene, D gene, CDR3 DNA, CDR3 protein. The D gene is left open where the match is weak. Only some rows state a clone size, as once, few, many or a class for expanded clones.

TRBJ1-5 few TRBV20-1 NA TGCAGTGCTAGCCCCTCGGGGAGGGGCAATCAGCCCCAGCATTTT CSASPSGRGNQPQHF
TRBJ1-2 many TRBV2 NA TGTGCCAGCAGTGAAGCGGGGGGCAGCTATGGCTACACCTTC CASSEAGGSYGYTF
TRBJ2-5 many TRBV12-5 NA TGTGCTAGTGGTTTGGTAATTGCAGCGGAGACCCAGTACTTC CASGLVIAAETQYF
TRBJ1-1 many TRBV12-3/TRBV12-4 NA TGTGCCAGCAGTTTCCAGCTCGAAGCTTTCTTT CASSFQLEAFF
TRBJ1-1 many TRBV2 NA TGTGCCAGCAGTGTAGATACCCAGATTGAAGCTTTCTTT CASSVDTQIEAFF
TRBJ1-2 many TRBV28 NA TGTGCCAGCAGTTTTTCGGCAGGGGCCCATGGCTACACCTTC CASSFSAGAHGYTF
TRBJ1-3 few TRBV6-1 TRBD1 TGTGCCAGCAGTGTAGTAGGCACAGGGGGCGTTGGAAACACCATATATTTT CASSVVGTGGVGNTIYF
TRBJ2-7 few TRBV5-1 NA TGCGCCAGCAGCAGCCGGGCAGGGTTCGAGCAGTACTTC CASSSRAGFEQYF
TRBJ1-4 NA TRBV19 NA TGTGCCAGTAATCAGGGCACGGGTGAAAAACTGTTTTTT CASNQGTGEKLFF
TRBJ1-3 few TRBV11-2 NA TGTGCCAGCAGCTCCTTGGCCCGCCCTATCGGAAACACCATATATTTT CASSSLARPIGNTIYF
TRBJ1-5 many TRBV6-1 NA TGTGCCAGCGGCGTTCCCTATCAGCCCCAGCATTTT CASGVPYQPQHF
TRBJ2-7 few TRBV11-2 NA TGTGCCAGCAGCTTATCGGGCATCTACGAGCAGTACTTC CASSLSGIYEQYF
TRBJ1-1 few TRBV29-1 TRBD1 TGCAGCGTTGTCCCAAACCGGGACAGCGGGGCTCGGGCTTTCTTT CSVVPNRDSGARAFF
TRBJ1-1 few TRBV15 TRBD1 TGTGCCACCAGCCGCTACCGGGACAGAGGATTAGACACTGAAGCTTTCTTT CATSRYRDRGLDTEAFF
TRBJ1-1 NA TRBV24-1 TRBD1 TGTGCCACCAGACAGGGGAAAGGCACTGAAGCTTTCTTT CATRQGKGTEAFF
TRBJ2-4 many TRBV29-1 NA TGCAGCGTTGACGCACAGGGCAAAAACATTCAGTACTTC CSVDAQGKNIQYF
TRBJ1-5 few TRBV20-1 NA TGCAGTGCTCCGGACATACTTAGCAATCAGCCCCAGCATTTT CSAPDILSNQPQHF
TRBJ1-1 NA TRBV10-3 NA TGTGCCATCAGTGTTGCGGCGAACACTGAAGCTTTCTTT CAISVAANTEAFF
TRBJ1-2 many TRBV29-1 NA TGCAGCGTTGCAGAAGGGGCTGATCTTAATGGCTACACCTTC CSVAEGADLNGYTF
TRBJ1-4 few TRBV15 TRBD1 TGTGCCACCAGCAGAGATCAGGGGACAGAAGAAAAACTGTTTTTT CATSRDQGTEEKLFF
TRBJ1-3 many TRBV6-1 TRBD1 TGTGCCATTCGGACAGGGGGATCCGGAAACACCATATATTTT CAIRTGGSGNTIYF
TRBJ1-5 few TRBV7-2 NA TGTGCCAGCAGCTCAATAGGGGCGGGGGCGAAGTATCAGCCCCAGCATTTT CASSSIGAGAKYQPQHF
TRBJ1-6 NA TRBV5-1 NA TGCGCCAGCAGCTTGGATCGCGGCGATAATAATTCACCCCTCCACTTT CASSLDRGDNNSPLHF
TRBJ2-7 few TRBV7-2 TRBD1 TGTGCCAGCAGCTCTAATCCGGGACAGGGTTACGAGCAGTACTTC CASSSNPGQGYEQYF
TRBJ2-7 NA TRBV5-8 NA TGTGCCAGCAGCTTTAACCGGCGCCAGCGGTACGAGCAGTACTTC CASSFNRRQRYEQYF
TRBJ1-5 NA TRBV30 TRBD1 TGTGCCTGGAGGGCTAACAGGGGAGATCAGCCCCAGCATTTT CAWRANRGDQPQHF
TRBJ2-7 few TRBV5-1 TRBD1 TGCGCCAGCAGCTTCGGGACAGGGGCCGGCTACGAGCAGTACTTC CASSFGTGAGYEQYF
TRBJ1-2 many TRBV2 NA TGTGCCGTCCAGCGGGGGAACTATGGCTACACCTTC CAVQRGNYGYTF
TRBJ1-6 few TRBV4-3 NA TGCGCCAGCAGCCACCGGGACAAAAATTCACCCCTCCACTTT CASSHRDKNSPLHF
TRBJ2-5 NA TRBV6-2/TRBV6-3 NA TGTGCCAGCACCGAATGGACGATGGAGACCCAGTACTTC CASTEWTMETQYF
TRBJ1-2 many TRBV7-2 TRBD1 TGTGCCAGCACTCCAGCACCAGGCCCGAACAGGGGCGGTGGCTACACCTTC CASTPAPGPNRGGGYTF
TRBJ1-1 many TRBV28 TRBD1 TGTGCCAGCAGTACAGGTGGGACAGGGAAAACTGAAGCTTTCTTT CASSTGGTGKTEAFF
TRBJ2-7 once TRBV20-1 TRBD1 TGCAGTGCCCACCGGACAGGGATCTCCTACGAGCAGTACTTC CSAHRTGISYEQYF
TRBJ1-1 many TRBV20-1 NA TGCAGTGCTAGAGGCAAGGTGAACACTGAAGCTTTCTTT CSARGKVNTEAFF
TRBJ2-7 NA TRBV19 NA TGTGCCAGTAGTTTCCAGGGTAGCTCCTACGGGCAGTACTTC CASSFQGSSYGQYF
TRBJ2-1 NA TRBV29-1 TRBD2 TGCAGCGTTGTAGCGGGATCCTACAATGAGCAGTTCTTC CSVVAGSYNEQFF
TRBJ2-6 NA TRBV29-1 TRBD1 TGCAGCGTTTGGGGACAGGTTGTTAATGAGGGGGCCAACGTCCTGACTTTC CSVWGQVVNEGANVLTF
TRBJ2-5 NA TRBV4-2 NA TGTGCCAGCAGCCAGCCCCACGAGACCCAGTACTTC CASSQPHETQYF
TRBJ1-5 many TRBV15 NA TGTGCCACCAGCTCTACCCCAAGGAGAACAAGCAATCAGCCCCAGCATTTT CATSSTPRRTSNQPQHF
TRBJ1-4 few TRBV20-1 TRBD1 TGCAGTGCTAGAGTATGGACAGGGGGCCTTCCCCTTAATGAAAAACTGTTTTTT CSARVWTGGLPLNEKLFF
TRBJ2-2 NA TRBV7-3 NA TGTGCCAGCAGCCGGGCCCCAGGGTACACCGGGGAGCTGTTTTTT CASSRAPGYTGELFF
TRBJ2-3 once TRBV28 NA TGTGCCAGCAGTTTGGATCGGGTCCCAGATACGCAGTATTTT CASSLDRVPDTQYF
TRBJ1-1 many TRBV28 NA TGTGCCAGCAGGGAGTGGACACCGGTGGCTGAAGCTTTCTTT CASREWTPVAEAFF
TRBJ2-3 NA TRBV29-1 NA TGCAGCGTTGAGGGGTTGAGGGACTTCACAGATACGCAGTATTTT CSVEGLRDFTDTQYF
TRBJ2-6 many TRBV11-3 NA TGTGCCAGCAGCTTACAAACACCTGGGGCCAACGTCCTGACTTTC CASSLQTPGANVLTF
TRBJ1-1 few TRBV3-1 NA TGTGCCAGCAGCCAACAGGGGCACACTGAAGCTTTCTTT CASSQQGHTEAFF
TRBJ2-5 few TRBV3-1 TRBD2 TGTGCCAGCAGCCATGACTCTAGCGGGAGTAGGAGCCAGTACTTC CASSHDSSGSRSQYF
TRBJ2-3 NA TRBV30 NA TGTGCCTGGAGTGTACACGGGACTAGCACAGATACGCAGTATTTT CAWSVHGTSTDTQYF
TRBJ2-2 many TRBV2 NA TGTGCCAGCAGTGAGTTTAGCTTGAACACCGGGGAGCTGTTTTTT CASSEFSLNTGELFF
TRBJ1-5 few TRBV29-1 TRBD1 TGCAGCGTCCAAGGGGACAGGGTGAATCAGCCCCAGCATTTT CSVQGDRVNQPQHF
TRBJ2-7 NA TRBV29-1 TRBD1 TGCAGCGCGCTGCCCGGGACAGGGGTAGGCGAGCAGTACTTC CSALPGTGVGEQYF
TRBJ2-7 many TRBV20-1 TRBD1 TGCAGCCTACTAGCAAGGGACAGGGGAAACGAGCAGTACTTC CSLLARDRGNEQYF
TRBJ2-7 few TRBV14 TRBD1 TGTGCCAGCAGCCCCCTGGGACAGGGCTACGAGCAGTACTTC CASSPLGQGYEQYF
TRBJ2-5 many TRBV11-3 TRBD1 TGTGCCAGCAGCAAACGACAGGGTCAGACCCAGTACTTC CASSKRQGQTQYF
TRBJ2-5 many TRBV12-3/TRBV12-4 TRBD1 TGTGCCAGCAGTTCCTCCCGGACAGGCAAAGAGACCCAGTACTTC CASSSSRTGKETQYF
TRBJ2-5 many TRBV6-1 NA TGTGCCAGCATTCCGAGGGAGGGGACACAGACCCAGTACTTC CASIPREGTQTQYF
TRBJ2-2 few TRBV24-1 NA TGTGCCACCGGCGGGAACAGGGGAAGGACCGGGGAGCTGTTTTTT CATGGNRGRTGELFF
TRBJ1-4 many TRBV12-3/TRBV12-4 TRBD1 TGTGCCAGCAGTCTTGGACAGGGACTTGAAAAACTGTTTTTT CASSLGQGLEKLFF
TRBJ2-7 NA TRBV7-2 NA TGTGCCAGCAGCTTAGCGGTAAGCGGCGAGCAGTACTTC CASSLAVSGEQYF
TRBJ1-5 NA TRBV3-1 NA TGTGCCAGCAGCAAGAGGGGGAACCAGCCCCAGCATTTT CASSKRGNQPQHF